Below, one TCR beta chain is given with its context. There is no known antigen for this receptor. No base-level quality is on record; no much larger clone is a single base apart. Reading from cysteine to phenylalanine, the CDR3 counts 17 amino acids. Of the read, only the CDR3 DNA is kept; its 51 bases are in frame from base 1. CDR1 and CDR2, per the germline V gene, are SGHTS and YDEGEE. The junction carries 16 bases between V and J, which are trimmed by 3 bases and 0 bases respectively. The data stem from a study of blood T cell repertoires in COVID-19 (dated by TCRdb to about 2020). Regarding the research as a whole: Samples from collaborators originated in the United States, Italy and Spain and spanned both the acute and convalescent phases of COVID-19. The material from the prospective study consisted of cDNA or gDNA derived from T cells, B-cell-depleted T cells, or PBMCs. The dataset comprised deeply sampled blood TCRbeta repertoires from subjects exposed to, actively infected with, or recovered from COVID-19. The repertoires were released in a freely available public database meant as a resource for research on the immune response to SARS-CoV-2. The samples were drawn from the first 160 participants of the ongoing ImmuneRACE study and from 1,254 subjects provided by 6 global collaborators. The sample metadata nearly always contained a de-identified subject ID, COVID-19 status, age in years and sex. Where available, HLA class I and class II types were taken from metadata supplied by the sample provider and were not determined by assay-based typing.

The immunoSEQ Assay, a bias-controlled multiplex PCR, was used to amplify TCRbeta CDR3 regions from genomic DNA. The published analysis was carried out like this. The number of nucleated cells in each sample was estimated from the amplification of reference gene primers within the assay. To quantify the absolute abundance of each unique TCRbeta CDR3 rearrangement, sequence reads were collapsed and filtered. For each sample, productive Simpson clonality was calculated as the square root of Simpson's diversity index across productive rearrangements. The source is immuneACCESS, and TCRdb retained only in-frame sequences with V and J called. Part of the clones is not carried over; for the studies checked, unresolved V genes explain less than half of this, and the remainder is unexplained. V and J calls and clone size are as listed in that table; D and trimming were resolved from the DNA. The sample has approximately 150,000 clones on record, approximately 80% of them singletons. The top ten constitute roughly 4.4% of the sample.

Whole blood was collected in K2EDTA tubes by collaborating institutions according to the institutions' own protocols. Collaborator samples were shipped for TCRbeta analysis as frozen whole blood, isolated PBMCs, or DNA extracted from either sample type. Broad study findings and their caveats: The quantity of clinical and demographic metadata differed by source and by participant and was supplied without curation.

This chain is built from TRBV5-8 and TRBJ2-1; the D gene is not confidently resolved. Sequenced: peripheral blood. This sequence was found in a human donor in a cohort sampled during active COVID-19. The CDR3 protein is CASSSFWAASSYNEQFF. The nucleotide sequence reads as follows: TGTGCCAGCAGCTCCTTTTGGGCAGCCAGCTCCTACAATGAGCAGTTCTTC.